The sample holds a few counts of the clone carrying this TCR beta chain. The sample comes from a study of T-cell memory formation after mild COVID-19. The germline gives CDR1 SGHRS, CDR2 YFSETQ. This CDR3 spans 17 amino acids. Between the trimmed V and J ends, which lost 0 bases and 4 bases, there was a span of 19 bases. 5'RACE with constant-segment primers built TCRalpha and TCRbeta cDNA libraries with UMIs. TCRdb fed the 5' RACE reads into MiXCR, producing one record per CDR3 protein. The sample carries 450,000 to 700,000 distinct CDR3 sequences, roughly 17% recorded once. This chain joins TRBV5-1 and TRBJ1-2; D is perhaps TRBD1 (6 bases). The receptor was isolated from an adult woman who had mild COVID-19 (a few samples of this study predate the infection). Cell type and time point are not known. Sequencing was performed on PBMCs or a T cell subset sorted from them (not recorded which). CDR3 protein: CASSLGNTGMGFYGYTF. CDR3 nucleotides: TGCGCCAGCAGCTTGGGAAACACAGGGATGGGGTTCTATGGCTACACCTTC.